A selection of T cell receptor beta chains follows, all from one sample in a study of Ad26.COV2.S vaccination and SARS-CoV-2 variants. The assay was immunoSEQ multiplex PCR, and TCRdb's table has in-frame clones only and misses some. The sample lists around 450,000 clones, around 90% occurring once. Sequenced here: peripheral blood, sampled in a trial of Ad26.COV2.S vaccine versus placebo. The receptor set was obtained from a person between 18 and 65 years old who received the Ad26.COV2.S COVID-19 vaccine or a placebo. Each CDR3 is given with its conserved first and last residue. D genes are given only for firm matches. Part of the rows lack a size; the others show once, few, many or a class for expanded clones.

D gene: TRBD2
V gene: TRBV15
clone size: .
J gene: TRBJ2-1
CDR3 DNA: TGTGCCACCAGCAGAGTAGTGGGACTAGGGGGTATATACAATGAGCAGTTCTTC
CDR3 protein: CATSRVVGLGGIYNEQFF

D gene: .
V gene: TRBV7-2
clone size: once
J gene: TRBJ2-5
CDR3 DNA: TGTGCCAGCAGCCCGGGGTACTCCACTCAAGAGACCCAGTACTTC
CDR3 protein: CASSPGYSTQETQYF

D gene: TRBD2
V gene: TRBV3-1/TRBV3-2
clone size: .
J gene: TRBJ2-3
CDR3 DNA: TGTGCCAGCAGCCAAGTGGGCGGGAGAGGTACAGATACGCAGTATTTT
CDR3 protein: CASSQVGGRGTDTQYF

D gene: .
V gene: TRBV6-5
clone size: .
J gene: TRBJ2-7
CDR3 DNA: TGTGCCAGCAGTCCTCCGGGGGTGAGGGAGCAGTACTTC
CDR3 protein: CASSPPGVREQYF

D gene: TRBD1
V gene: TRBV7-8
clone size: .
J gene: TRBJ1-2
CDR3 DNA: TGTGCCAGCAGCACCACCTCGCAGGGGGCCGGGGTCGGTGGCTACACCTTC
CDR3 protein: CASSTTSQGAGVGGYTF

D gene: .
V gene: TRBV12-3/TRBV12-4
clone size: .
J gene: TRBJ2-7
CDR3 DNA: TGTGCCAGCAGCCCGGACAGTGCCTACGAGCAGTACTTC
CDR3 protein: CASSPDSAYEQYF

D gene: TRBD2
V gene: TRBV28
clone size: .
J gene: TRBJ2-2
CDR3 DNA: TGTGCCAGCAGAATAAGCGGGACCACCGGGGAGCTGTTTTTT
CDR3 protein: CASRISGTTGELFF

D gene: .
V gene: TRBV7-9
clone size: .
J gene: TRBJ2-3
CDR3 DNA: TGTGCCAGCAGCTTGGACAGTCCCCCAGATACGCAGTATTTT
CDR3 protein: CASSLDSPPDTQYF

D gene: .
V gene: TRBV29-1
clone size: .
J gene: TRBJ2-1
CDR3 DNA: TGCAGCGTTGACTCGCCCCTCGCCTACAATGAGCAGTTCTTC
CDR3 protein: CSVDSPLAYNEQFF

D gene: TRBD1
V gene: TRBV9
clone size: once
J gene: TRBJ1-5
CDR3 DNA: TGTGCCAGCAGCGCTACAGGGGGCCGTGAAGCCCAGCATTTT
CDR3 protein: CASSATGGREAQHF

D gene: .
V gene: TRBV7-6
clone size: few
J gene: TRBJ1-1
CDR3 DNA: TGTGCCAGCAGCTTTCGGACGGGCGGCGCCACTGAAGCTTTCTTT
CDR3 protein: CASSFRTGGATEAFF

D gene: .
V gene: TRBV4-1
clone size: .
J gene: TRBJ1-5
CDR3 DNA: TGCGCCAGCAGCCCAGACATACGGGCACAATCCCAGCATTTT
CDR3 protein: CASSPDIRAQSQHF

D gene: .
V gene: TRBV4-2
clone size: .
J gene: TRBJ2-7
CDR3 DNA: TGTGCCAGCAGCCAAGACGGAGGTCTCGGCGAGCAGTACTTC
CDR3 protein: CASSQDGGLGEQYF

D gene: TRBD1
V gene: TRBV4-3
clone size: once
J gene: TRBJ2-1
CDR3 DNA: TGCGCCAGCAGCCAAGCCCTAACAGGGGGCTTTAACAATGAGCAGTTCTTC
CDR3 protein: CASSQALTGGFNNEQFF